This T cell receptor (beta chain) is drawn from a study of blood T cell repertoires in COVID-19. Study summary: Spain, Italy and the United States supplied samples that represented acute and convalescent COVID-19. PBMCs, B-cell-depleted T cells, or T cells were the source of the cDNA or gDNA that made up the material.

In this sample, this clone turned up a few times. Authors' methods: Using reference gene primer amplification, nucleated cell counts were estimated. Measured with immunoSEQ multiplex PCR; TCRdb has only the in-frame clones, and not every one. V, J and clone size are those of that table, while D and trimming were read from the DNA. The table has roughly 63,000 clones, 70% to 80% seen once; the top ten hold 30% to 40%. Germline assignment: CDR1 SGDLS and CDR2 YYNGEE. V dropped 2 bases and J dropped 5 bases, with 15 bases sitting between them. The CDR3 consists of 15 residues. V is TRBV9 and J is TRBJ2-3; possible D gene TRBD2, 6 bases. This receptor was identified in a human donor in a cohort sampled during active COVID-19. The sequencing input was peripheral blood. CDR3 coding DNA: TGTGCCAGCAGCGTTGGTAGCGGCTACGGAGATACGCAGTATTTT. Protein product: CASSVGSGYGDTQYF.